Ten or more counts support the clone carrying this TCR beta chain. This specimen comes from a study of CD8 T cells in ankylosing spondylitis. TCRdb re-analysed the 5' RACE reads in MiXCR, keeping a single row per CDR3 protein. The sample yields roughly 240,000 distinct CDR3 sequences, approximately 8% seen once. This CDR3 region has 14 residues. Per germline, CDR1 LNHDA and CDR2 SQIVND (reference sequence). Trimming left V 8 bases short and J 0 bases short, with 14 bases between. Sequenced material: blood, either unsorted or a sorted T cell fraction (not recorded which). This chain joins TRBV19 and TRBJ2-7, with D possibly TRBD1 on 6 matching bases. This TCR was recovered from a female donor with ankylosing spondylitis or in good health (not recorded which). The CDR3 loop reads CASSRDIVSYEQYF. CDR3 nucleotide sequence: TGTGCCAGTTCCCGGGACATTGTCTCCTACGAGCAGTACTTC.